These 17 T cell receptor beta chains came from one sample sequenced in a study of blood T cell repertoires in COVID-19. Repertoires were generated with immunoSEQ multiplex PCR, while TCRdb's copy carries only in-frame clones and drops some. This sample yields tens of thousands of clones, of which around 83% are seen a single time; roughly 45% belongs to the top ten. Material: peripheral blood. These receptors all stem from a man in his fifties or sixties with active or convalescent COVID-19.

The chain links TRBV2 to TRBJ2-5; no definite D call. The germline V and J ends were trimmed by 3 bases and 4 bases, with 12 bases remaining between them. Looked up from germline, CDR1 is SNHLY and CDR2 is FYNNEI. The CDR3 loop spans 14 amino acids. CDR3 in amino acids: CASSESGRRETQYF. As DNA, the CDR3 is TGTGCCAGCAGTGAGTCAGGTCGAAGAGAGACCCAGTACTTC.

This clone is labeled hyperexpanded. The chain has TRBV28 and TRBJ2-7; D unresolved. The CDR3 has 13 residues. Trimming left V 10 bases short and J 2 bases short, with 15 bases between. CDR1 is MDHEN and CDR2 is SYDVKM in the germline V gene. This chain's CDR3 is CANPPCRTYEQYV. The CDR3 bases are TGTGCCAACCCACCCTGCAGGACCTACGAGCAGTACGTC.

The chain is built from TRBV18 and TRBJ2-1; 9 positions match TRBD1. The CDR3 has 15 amino acids. Germline CDR1 is KGHSH and CDR2 is LQKENI. V shed 3 bases, J shed 12 bases, and the junction held 12 bases outside the gene matches. The CDR3 reads CASSPSGTGSRGQFF. In DNA, the CDR3 is TGTGCCAGCTCACCTTCCGGGACAGGGTCACGGGGGCAGTTCTTC.

This chain connects TRBV15 to TRBJ1-1; D perhaps matches TRBD1 (6 bases). The V gene lost 0 bases and the J gene lost 4 bases, with 12 bases spanning the gap. CDR1 and CDR2 from the germline V gene are LNHNV and YYDKDF (reference sequence). This CDR3 is built from 15 residues. The CDR3: CATSRDLAGATEAFF. The CDR3 nucleotides are TGTGCCACCAGCAGAGATCTTGCAGGGGCCACTGAAGCTTTCTTT.

The chain has TRBV5-6 and TRBJ2-3; 8 bases line up with TRBD1. Looked up from germline, CDR1 is SGHDT and CDR2 is YYEEEE. The CDR3 spans 15 residues. After removal of 4 bases from V and 2 bases from J, the junction contained 6 bases not matched to a gene. DNA of the CDR3: TGTGCCAGCAGCGGTGACAGGGGAATCACAGATACGCAGTATTTT. Its protein product is CASSGDRGITDTQYF.

As regards this clone: This same CDR3 is encoded by further DNA sequences in the sample. The rearrangement uses TRBV24-1 and TRBJ2-1; 11 bases line up with TRBD1. Unmatched junction bases numbered 5, after V lost 3 bases and J lost 8 bases. This CDR3 region has 15 residues. Germline CDR1 KGHDR, CDR2 SFDVKD. DNA for the CDR3: TGTGCCACCAGTGATCCAGGACAGGGGGCGGATGAGCAGTTCTTC. Protein: CATSDPGQGADEQFF.

This chain joins TRBV10-3 and TRBJ2-7; D might be TRBD1 (5 bases). Germline V gene lookup returns CDR1 ENHRY and CDR2 SYGVKD. Between the trimmed V and J ends, which lost 5 bases and 3 bases, there was a span of 8 bases. The CDR3 spans 12 residues. CDR3 region: CAISIDSYEQYV. The CDR3 region has the DNA TGTGCCATCAGTATTGACAGCTACGAGCAGTACGTC.

This clone was counted a few times. The J gene is TRBJ2-1, the V gene TRBV20-1; D is perhaps TRBD1 (6 bases). This CDR3 spans 16 amino acids. Trimming left V 3 bases short and J 2 bases short, with 17 bases between. Germline-derived CDR1 and CDR2 are DFQATT and SNEGSKA (reference sequence). The CDR3 coding sequence is TGCAGTGCTAGTCCCAGGGGAGCCAGCACCTACAATGAGCAGTTCTTC. Protein: CSASPRGASTYNEQFF.

The chain employs TRBV6-5 and TRBJ1-2; D is ambiguous. Germline CDR1 MNHEY, CDR2 SVGAGI. CDR3 size: 14 residues. The germline V and J ends were trimmed by 7 bases and 4 bases, with 16 bases remaining between them. The CDR3, as DNA: TGTGCCAGCATCCAGAGTGGGCAGACCTATGGCTACACCTTC. Translating it yields CASIQSGQTYGYTF.

The V and J genes are TRBV9 and TRBJ2-3, with unresolved D. The CDR3 sequence is 15 residues long. Trimming took 0 bases from V and 3 from J, leaving 11 bases between them. Germline V gives CDR1 SGDLS, CDR2 YYNGEE. The CDR3 sequence is CASSVGVVQTDTQYF. The CDR3 nucleotides read TGTGCCAGCAGCGTAGGCGTGGTCCAAACAGATACGCAGTATTTT.

The chain carries TRBV27 and TRBJ2-7; 9 bases align to TRBD1. With V trimmed by 6 bases and J by 5 bases, 11 bases remained unmatched. Per germline, CDR1 MNHEY and CDR2 SMNVEV (reference sequence). The CDR3 consists of 15 residues. The CDR3 spells CASRRLRDRAHEQYV. The CDR3 DNA sequence: TGTGCCAGCAGACGACTCCGGGACAGGGCTCACGAGCAGTACGTC.

The chain is built from TRBV5-1 and TRBJ1-5; 9 bases match TRBD1. V dropped 5 bases and J dropped 6; count of bases not matched to a gene: 6. The CDR3 is 14 amino acids. Germline-derived CDR1 and CDR2 are SGHRS and YFSETQ. The DNA of the CDR3 is TGCGCCAGCAGTCAAACAGGGGGCGGTCAGCCCCAGCATTTT. Amino acids: CASSQTGGGQPQHF.

The table lists this clone with a count of one. At the DNA level, this CDR3 is encoded by other sequences in the same sample as well. The chain recombines TRBV6-6 with TRBJ1-1; D is possibly TRBD1 (6 bases). The CDR3 covers 15 residues. Germline-derived CDR1 and CDR2 are MNHNY and SVGAGI (reference sequence). Trimming left V 5 bases short and J 0 bases short, with 13 bases between. The CDR3 sequence is CASSVPGHLNTEAFF. CDR3 in DNA: TGTGCCAGCAGTGTACCGGGACATTTGAACACTGAAGCTTTCTTT.

This chain joins TRBV19 and TRBJ1-1; 9 positions match TRBD1. The trim removed 4 bases at V and 1 base at J, leaving 4 bases unmatched. The CDR3 contains 15 residues. Germline lookup yields CDR1 LNHDA and CDR2 SQIVND (reference sequence). CDR3: CASSKTGGPNTEAFF. The CDR3 DNA reads as TGTGCCAGTAGTAAGACAGGGGGGCCGAACACTGAAGCTTTCTTT.

The chain is built from TRBV9 and TRBJ2-5; TRBD1 is a possible D gene (5 bases). The CDR3 has 14 residues. V was trimmed by 0 bases and J by 3 bases, leaving 9 bases between them. CDR1 SGDLS and CDR2 YYNGEE come from the germline V gene. This chain's CDR3 is CASSVALREETQYF. The CDR3 DNA is TGTGCCAGCAGCGTAGCGCTCAGGGAAGAGACCCAGTACTTC.

This chain connects TRBV28 to TRBJ2-5; the D is unclear. The CDR3 spans 14 residues. Germline CDR1 MDHEN, CDR2 SYDVKM. V was cut by 8 bases and J by 1 base, with 14 bases left in between. The CDR3 region is CASRKRTGQETQYF. CDR3 coding DNA: TGTGCCAGCCGAAAGAGAACGGGCCAAGAGACCCAGTACTTC.

V usage is TRBV4-1 and J usage is TRBJ2-5; TRBD2 matches 13 bases. Losses at the gene ends were 1 base for V and 4 bases for J; bases not matched to a gene: 9. CDR3 length equals 18 residues. Per the germline V gene, CDR1 is MGHRA and CDR2 is YSYEKL. The CDR3 here is CASSQGLAGGKGLETQYF. The CDR3 DNA follows: TGCGCCAGCAGCCAAGGACTAGCGGGGGGCAAAGGATTAGAGACCCAGTACTTC.